This section outlines one T cell receptor (beta chain) sequence together with its context. The CDR3 sequence is 12 residues long. Germline-derived CDR1 and CDR2 are KGHDR and SFDVKD. V was clipped by 3 bases and J by 11 bases, with 12 bases between them. TCRdb independently ran MiXCR on the RT-PCR reads; one entry per CDR3 protein. Among more than 550,000 distinct CDR3 sequences listed, 13% to 15% were seen once. The TCR sequence derives from a female donor in good health, serving as a healthy control. The chain joins TRBV24-1 to TRBJ1-1; D call uncertain. Specimen: memory CD4+ T cells from blood. CDR3 region: CATSDRIGEAFF. The DNA of the CDR3 is TGTGCCACCAGTGATCGTATAGGTGAGGCTTTCTTT.